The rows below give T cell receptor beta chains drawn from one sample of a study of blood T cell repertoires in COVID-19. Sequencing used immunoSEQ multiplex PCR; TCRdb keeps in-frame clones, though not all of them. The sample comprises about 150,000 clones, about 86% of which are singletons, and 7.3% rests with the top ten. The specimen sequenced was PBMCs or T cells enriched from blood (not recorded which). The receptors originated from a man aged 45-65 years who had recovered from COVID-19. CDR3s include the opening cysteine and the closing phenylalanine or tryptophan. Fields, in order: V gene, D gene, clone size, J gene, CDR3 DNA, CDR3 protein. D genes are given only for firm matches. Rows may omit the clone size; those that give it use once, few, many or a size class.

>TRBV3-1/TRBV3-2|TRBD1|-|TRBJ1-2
TGTGCCAGCAGTCGGGACAGGGGGCTCTCTCTTGGCTACACCTTC
CASSRDRGLSLGYTF
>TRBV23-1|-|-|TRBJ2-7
TGCGCCAGCAGTCAATCCTGGGGCTTTGTAGAGCAGTACTTC
CASSQSWGFVEQYF
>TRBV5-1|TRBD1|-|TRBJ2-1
TGCGCCAGCAGCTTGGGACAGGGTCGGGTCAATGAGCAGTTCTTC
CASSLGQGRVNEQFF
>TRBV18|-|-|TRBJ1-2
TGTGCCAGCTCACCAAGCGCAGGGGCTTCGTTGTATGGCTACACCTTC
CASSPSAGASLYGYTF
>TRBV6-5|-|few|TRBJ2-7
TGTGCCAGCACCTCAGGGCCCCCCTACGAGCAGTACTTC
CASTSGPPYEQYF
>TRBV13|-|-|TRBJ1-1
TGTGCCAGCAGCTATACACGGAACACTGAAGCTTTCTTT
CASSYTRNTEAFF
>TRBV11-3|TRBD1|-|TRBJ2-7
TGTGCCAGCAGCAGAGGACAGGGGTCCTCCTACGAGCAGTACTTC
CASSRGQGSSYEQYF
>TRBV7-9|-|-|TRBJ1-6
TGTGCCAGCAGCTTGAGTGACTCCTATAATTCACCCCTCCACTTT
CASSLSDSYNSPLHF
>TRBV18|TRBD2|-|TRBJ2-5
TGTGCCAGCTCACCCTATTCACTAGCGTCTCAAGAGACCCAGTACTTC
CASSPYSLASQETQYF
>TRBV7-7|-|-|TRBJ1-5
TGTGCCAGCAGGCTCACCCCGGGACTGAATCAGCCCCAGCATTTT
CASRLTPGLNQPQHF
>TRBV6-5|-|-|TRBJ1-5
TGTGCCAGCAGAGGACAGCTTAGCAATCAGCCCCAGCATTTT
CASRGQLSNQPQHF
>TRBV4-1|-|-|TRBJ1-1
TGCGCCAGCAGCCGCGGGGACGGGGAGAACACTGAAGCTTTCTTT
CASSRGDGENTEAFF
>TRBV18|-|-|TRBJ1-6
TGTGCCAGCTCCCAAGACAGCAATTCACCCCTCCACTTT
CASSQDSNSPLHF
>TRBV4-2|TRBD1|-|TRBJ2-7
TGTGCCAGCAGCCGCGGACAGGGGGCTATGAACGAGCAGTACTTC
CASSRGQGAMNEQYF
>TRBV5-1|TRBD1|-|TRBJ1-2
TGCGCCAGCAGCTTGGACAGGGGGAACTATGGCTACACCTTC
CASSLDRGNYGYTF
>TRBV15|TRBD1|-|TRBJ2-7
TGTGCCACCAGCGTTAGACAGGGTACCGACGAGCAGTACTTC
CATSVRQGTDEQYF
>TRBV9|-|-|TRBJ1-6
TGTGCCAGCAGCGAGCCTAATTCACCCCTCCACTTT
CASSEPNSPLHF
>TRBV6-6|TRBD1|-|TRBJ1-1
TGTGCCAGCACCAAGGGACAGGGGGCCTATGAAGCTTTCTTT
CASTKGQGAYEAFF
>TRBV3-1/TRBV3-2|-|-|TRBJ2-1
TGTGCCAGCAGCCAAGATGGAGCCAGGGGTGAGCAGTTCTTC
CASSQDGARGEQFF
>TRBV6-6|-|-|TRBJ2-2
TGTGCCAGCAGAACCGAACGGAACACCGGGGAGCTGTTTTTT
CASRTERNTGELFF
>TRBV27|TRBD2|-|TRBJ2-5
TGTGCCAGCAGTTTATCGCCGGGGGGGCCTATGACGGGAGAGACCCAGTACTTC
CASSLSPGGPMTGETQYF
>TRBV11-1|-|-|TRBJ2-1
TGTGCCAGCAGCCCCGGACAGTTCAATGAGCAGTTCTTC
CASSPGQFNEQFF
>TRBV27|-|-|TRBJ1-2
TGTGCCAGCAAATATACAGGGTTTGGGGTTTTGGGGGGCTACACCTTC
CASKYTGFGVLGGYTF
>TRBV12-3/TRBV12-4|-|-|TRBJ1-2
TGTGCCAGCAGTTTATTTCCAGGCTATGGCTACACCTTC
CASSLFPGYGYTF
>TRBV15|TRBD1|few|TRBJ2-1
TGTGCCACCAGCAGTCTCCGGGACAGGCGCAACAATGAGCAGTTCTTC
CATSSLRDRRNNEQFF
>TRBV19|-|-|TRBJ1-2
TGTGCCAGTAGCCGACTCGGCTATGGCTACACCTTC
CASSRLGYGYTF
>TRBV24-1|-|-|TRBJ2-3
TGTGCCACCAGTGAGACACCGACAGATACGCAGTATTTT
CATSETPTDTQYF